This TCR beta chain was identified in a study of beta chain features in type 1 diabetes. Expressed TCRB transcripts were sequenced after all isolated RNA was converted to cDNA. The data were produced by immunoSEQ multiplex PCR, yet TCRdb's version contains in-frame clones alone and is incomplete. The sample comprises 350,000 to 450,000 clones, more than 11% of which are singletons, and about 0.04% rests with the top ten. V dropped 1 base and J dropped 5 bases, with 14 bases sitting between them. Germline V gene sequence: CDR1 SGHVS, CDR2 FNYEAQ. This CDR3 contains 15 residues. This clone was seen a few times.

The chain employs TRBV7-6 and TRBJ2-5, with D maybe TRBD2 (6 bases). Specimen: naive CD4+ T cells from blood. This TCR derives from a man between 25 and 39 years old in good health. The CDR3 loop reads CASSLVPGSVETQYF. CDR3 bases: TGTGCCAGCAGCTTAGTTCCCGGGAGTGTGGAGACCCAGTACTTC.